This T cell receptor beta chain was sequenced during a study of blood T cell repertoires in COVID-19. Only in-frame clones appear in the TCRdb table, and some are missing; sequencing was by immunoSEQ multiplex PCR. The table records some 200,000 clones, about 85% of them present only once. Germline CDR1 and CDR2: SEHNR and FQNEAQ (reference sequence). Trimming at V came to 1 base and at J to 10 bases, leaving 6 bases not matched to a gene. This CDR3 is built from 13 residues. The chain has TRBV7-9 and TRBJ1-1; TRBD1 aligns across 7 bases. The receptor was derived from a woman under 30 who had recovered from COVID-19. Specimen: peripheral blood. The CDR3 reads CASSLVQGNRAFF. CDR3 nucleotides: TGTGCCAGCAGCTTAGTACAGGGGAATCGAGCTTTCTTT.